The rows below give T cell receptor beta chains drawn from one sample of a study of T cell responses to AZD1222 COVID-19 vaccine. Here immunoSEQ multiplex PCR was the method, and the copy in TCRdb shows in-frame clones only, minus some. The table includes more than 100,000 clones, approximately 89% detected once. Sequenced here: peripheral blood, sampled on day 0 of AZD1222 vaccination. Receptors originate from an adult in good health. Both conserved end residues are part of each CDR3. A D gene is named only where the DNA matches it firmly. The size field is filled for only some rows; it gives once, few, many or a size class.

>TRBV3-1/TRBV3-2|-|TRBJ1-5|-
TGTGCCAGCAGCCGGATTAATCAGCCCCAGCATTTT
CASSRINQPQHF
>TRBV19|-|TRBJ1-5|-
TGTGCCAGTAGTCCAAGGGCCGGTCGAAATCAGCCCCAGCATTTT
CASSPRAGRNQPQHF
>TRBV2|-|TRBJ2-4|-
TGTGCCAGCAGTGAAGGGGCGAGGCTGGAGTACTTC
CASSEGARLEYF
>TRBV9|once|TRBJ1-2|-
TGTGCCAGCAGCTCCCGGGACAACGGCTACACCTTC
CASSSRDNGYTF
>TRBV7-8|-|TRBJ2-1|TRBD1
TGTGCCAGCAGCTTAAGGGACAGCAATTACAATGAGCAGTTCTTC
CASSLRDSNYNEQFF
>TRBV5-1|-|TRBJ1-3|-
TGCGCCAGCCAGTCAGGTGGGCTCTCTGGAAACACCATATATTTT
CASQSGGLSGNTIYF
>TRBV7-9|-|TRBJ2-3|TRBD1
TGTGCCAGCAGCTCTGCTACCGGGACAGGGGCCACAGATACGCAGTATTTT
CASSSATGTGATDTQYF
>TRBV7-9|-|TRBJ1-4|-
TGTGCCAGCAGCTACGACAGGTCCGAAAAACTGTTTTTT
CASSYDRSEKLFF
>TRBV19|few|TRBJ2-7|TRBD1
TGTGCCAGTAGTATCATTCTTTCTAGCCTAGACAGGGGCGAGCAGTACTTC
CASSIILSSLDRGEQYF
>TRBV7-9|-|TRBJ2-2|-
TGTGCCAGCAGCTCCCCCGGTACTAGTGTCGGCACCGGGGAGCTGTTTTTT
CASSSPGTSVGTGELFF
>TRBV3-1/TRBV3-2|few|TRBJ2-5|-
TGTGCCAGCAGCGCAGGGCTCCCGACGGATGAGACCCAGTACTTC
CASSAGLPTDETQYF
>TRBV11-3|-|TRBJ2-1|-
TGTGCCAGCAGCTGGGACTCCAACTCCTACAATGAGCAGTTCTTC
CASSWDSNSYNEQFF
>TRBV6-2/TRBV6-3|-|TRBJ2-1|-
TGTGCCAGCAGTTCACAGGTTACCTCTCACAATGAGCAGTTCTTC
CASSSQVTSHNEQFF
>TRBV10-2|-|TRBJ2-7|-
TGCGCCAGCAGTCTCGAGGAAACCTACGAGCAGTACTTC
CASSLEETYEQYF
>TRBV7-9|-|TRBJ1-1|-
TGTGCCAGCGACCGTTATGACACTGAAGCTTTCTTT
CASDRYDTEAFF
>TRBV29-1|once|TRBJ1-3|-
TGCAGCGGCAGGGGCAAGCCCTCTGGAAACACCATATATTTT
CSGRGKPSGNTIYF
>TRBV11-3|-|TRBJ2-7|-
TGTGCCAGCAGCTTTCGGCACAACTCCTACGAGCAGTACTTC
CASSFRHNSYEQYF